The rows below give T cell receptor beta chains drawn from one sample of a study of CD8 T cells in ankylosing spondylitis. TCRdb redid the calling of the 5' RACE reads with MiXCR, one entry per CDR3 protein. The repertoire consists of about 230,000 distinct CDR3 sequences, with 7.5% to 9.5% occurring once and the leading ten covering more than 4%. The sequencing input was blood, either unsorted or a sorted T cell fraction (not recorded which). The receptor set was obtained from a female donor with ankylosing spondylitis or in good health (not recorded which). Each CDR3 is given with its conserved first and last residue.

V: TRBV5-1; J: TRBJ1-1; CDR3: CASRTVRGNTEAFF
V: TRBV7-8; J: TRBJ2-3; CDR3: CASSLRFSGTSDTQYF
V: TRBV28; J: TRBJ2-3; CDR3: CASDLDPGGGTDTQYF
V: TRBV29-1; J: TRBJ1-1; CDR3: CSVVGTVLNTEAFF
V: TRBV5-1; J: TRBJ1-3; CDR3: CASSFDRGGNTIYF
V: TRBV30; J: TRBJ2-7; CDR3: CAWSARLAGAYEQYF
V: TRBV7-2; J: TRBJ2-1; CDR3: CASSGETSTNEQFF
V: TRBV5-1; J: TRBJ2-5; CDR3: CASSLVDETQYF
V: TRBV28; J: TRBJ2-7; CDR3: CASRHRDRDYEQYF
V: TRBV20-1; J: TRBJ1-1; CDR3: CSAPTGYPQAFF
V: TRBV6-5; J: TRBJ2-5; CDR3: CASSYGSSGRLDQETQYF
V: TRBV3-1; J: TRBJ1-3; CDR3: CASSQDTAGNTIYF
V: TRBV28; J: TRBJ2-2; CDR3: CASSPGTRPGELFF
V: TRBV19; J: TRBJ2-1; CDR3: CASSPQGFEQFF
V: TRBV18; J: TRBJ2-7; CDR3: CASSPGTAPYEQYF
V: TRBV10-3; J: TRBJ1-1; CDR3: CAISGPGLGSEAFF
V: TRBV4-3; J: TRBJ2-1; CDR3: CASSQGTSGNPVGHEQFF
V: TRBV7-6; J: TRBJ2-3; CDR3: CASSSRTGMVTDTQYF
V: TRBV10-3; J: TRBJ2-3; CDR3: CAISESTSGRAVSDTQYF
V: TRBV11-2; J: TRBJ2-1; CDR3: CASSLERVVPNEQFF
V: TRBV12-3/TRBV12-4; J: TRBJ1-1; CDR3: CASSHGQGAGNTEAFF
V: TRBV29-1; J: TRBJ2-1; CDR3: CSVRVRNEQFF
V: TRBV11-2; J: TRBJ2-3; CDR3: CASSGNRASGRGDTQYF
V: TRBV20-1; J: TRBJ2-2; CDR3: CSAPRTGNTGELFF
V: TRBV18; J: TRBJ2-2; CDR3: CASSGRVTGELFF
V: TRBV20-1; J: TRBJ2-3; CDR3: CSARDMTSGTTSSTDTQYF
V: TRBV6-1; J: TRBJ1-1; CDR3: CASSTTGPTPQRFF
V: TRBV27; J: TRBJ1-2; CDR3: CASSSAGQGVAAF
V: TRBV18; J: TRBJ1-2; CDR3: CASSPLPGTDYGYTF
V: TRBV3-1; J: TRBJ2-1; CDR3: CASSQRAGGGNEQFF
V: TRBV2; J: TRBJ2-3; CDR3: CASSPRSGAADTQYF
V: TRBV20-1; J: TRBJ2-2; CDR3: CSASPAGNTGELFF
V: TRBV12-3/TRBV12-4; J: TRBJ2-1; CDR3: CASRSRAGDSYNEQFF
V: TRBV6-2/TRBV6-3; J: TRBJ2-1; CDR3: CASNLAGVRGEQFF
V: TRBV11-2; J: TRBJ2-2; CDR3: CASSSGDFARVELFF
V: TRBV12-3/TRBV12-4; J: TRBJ2-2; CDR3: CASSWDSELFF
V: TRBV7-3; J: TRBJ2-2; CDR3: CASSPGTGVTGELFF
V: TRBV6-2/TRBV6-3; J: TRBJ2-1; CDR3: CASSTTSGRFLDYNEQFF
V: TRBV7-2; J: TRBJ2-1; CDR3: CASSSTSGRGNEQFF
V: TRBV5-1; J: TRBJ2-3; CDR3: CASSREGSTDTQYF
V: TRBV28; J: TRBJ2-1; CDR3: CATTGDRGVTEQFF
V: TRBV29-1; J: TRBJ2-1; CDR3: CSVVEAGPHNEQFF
V: TRBV7-9; J: TRBJ2-5; CDR3: CASSLALSWFGETQYF
V: TRBV6-2/TRBV6-3; J: TRBJ2-5; CDR3: CASSYSPGLAEEETQYF
V: TRBV28; J: TRBJ2-1; CDR3: CASSPLRARSEQFF
V: TRBV15; J: TRBJ1-1; CDR3: CATSRPELGWTEAFF
V: TRBV6-5; J: TRBJ2-5; CDR3: CASSYASPRYLETQYF
V: TRBV7-2; J: TRBJ2-7; CDR3: CASSLKGQLYEQYF
V: TRBV4-2; J: TRBJ2-5; CDR3: CASSQGLAGQETQYF
V: TRBV5-1; J: TRBJ2-3; CDR3: CASSRSGGTDTQYF
V: TRBV12-3/TRBV12-4; J: TRBJ2-1; CDR3: CASSLLAVYNEQFF
V: TRBV20-1; J: TRBJ2-7; CDR3: CSASGTEGFYEQYF
V: TRBV19; J: TRBJ1-2; CDR3: CASSNRESGYGYTF
V: TRBV5-1; J: TRBJ2-7; CDR3: CASKGGGGSPYEQYF